Listed below are T cell receptor beta chains from one sample, sequenced in a study of regulatory and conventional T cells in RAG deficiency. Only in-frame clones appear in the TCRdb table, and some are missing; sequencing was by immunoSEQ multiplex PCR. The table records 45,000 or so clones, around 90% of them present only once. This same sample was also taken into another study, of regulatory T cells.

Sequences were obtained from CD4+ effector T cells sorted from blood. These receptors came from a human donor in good health. The CDR3 runs from the conserved cysteine through the conserved F or W. Each record gives: D gene, V gene, clone size, J gene, CDR3 DNA, CDR3 protein. D genes are given only for firm matches. Not all rows give a size; the values are once, few, many and, for expanded clones, a class.

D: NA; V: TRBV19; size: once; J: TRBJ1-1; DNA: TGTGCCAGTAGGAAAAGGTACAGGGATAGCACTGAAGCTTTCTTT; CDR3: CASRKRYRDSTEAFF
D: NA; V: TRBV11-3; size: once; J: TRBJ2-1; DNA: TGTGCCAGCCGAGACAGCTCCTACAATGAGCAGTTCTTC; CDR3: CASRDSSYNEQFF
D: NA; V: TRBV19; size: NA; J: TRBJ2-1; DNA: TGTGCCAGTAGTATGAGGAACCAGGGCTACAATGAGCAGTTCTTC; CDR3: CASSMRNQGYNEQFF
D: NA; V: TRBV5-1; size: NA; J: TRBJ1-2; DNA: TGCGCCAGCAGCTTGGAGGCAGGGTGGTATGGCTACACCTTC; CDR3: CASSLEAGWYGYTF
D: NA; V: TRBV5-1; size: NA; J: TRBJ1-6; DNA: TGCGCCAGCAGCTTCTCGGACAGTAATAATTCACCCCTCCACTTT; CDR3: CASSFSDSNNSPLHF
D: TRBD1; V: TRBV9; size: NA; J: TRBJ2-6; DNA: TGTGCCAGCAGCGTTAGACAGGGTGCCGGGGCCAACGTCCTGACTTTC; CDR3: CASSVRQGAGANVLTF
D: NA; V: TRBV7-2; size: NA; J: TRBJ2-2; DNA: TGTGCCAGCAGCCCTAGCGTCGGGGAGCTGTTTTTT; CDR3: CASSPSVGELFF
D: NA; V: TRBV6-5; size: NA; J: TRBJ1-2; DNA: TGTGCCAGCAGTATCGGCTCCGCGGGTGGCTACACCTTC; CDR3: CASSIGSAGGYTF
D: TRBD1; V: TRBV5-1; size: once; J: TRBJ2-7; DNA: TGCGCCAGCAGCTCGAACCTGGACAGGGGGCCCAACGAGCAGTACTTC; CDR3: CASSSNLDRGPNEQYF
D: NA; V: TRBV10-2; size: NA; J: TRBJ2-7; DNA: TGCGCCAGCAGTGAGACAGGGATCCCCTACGAGCAGTACTTC; CDR3: CASSETGIPYEQYF
D: NA; V: TRBV25-1; size: NA; J: TRBJ2-7; DNA: TGTGCCAGCAGTGGGGGCGGTAGCTACGAGCAGTACTTC; CDR3: CASSGGGSYEQYF
D: NA; V: TRBV27; size: NA; J: TRBJ1-4; DNA: TGTGCCAGCAGTTTATCCGGCAGGCCAGCAGCTAATGAAAAACTGTTTTTT; CDR3: CASSLSGRPAANEKLFF
D: TRBD2; V: TRBV12-5; size: once; J: TRBJ2-1; DNA: TGTGCTAGTGGTTTGGAGGTTAGCGGGAGGTGGAATGAGCAGTTCTTC; CDR3: CASGLEVSGRWNEQFF
D: NA; V: TRBV6-5; size: NA; J: TRBJ1-4; DNA: TGTGCCAGCAGTTACTCCTCACTTGCAACTAATGAAAAACTGTTTTTT; CDR3: CASSYSSLATNEKLFF
D: NA; V: TRBV6-5; size: NA; J: TRBJ2-2; DNA: TGTGCCAGCAGTTACTCCTTTGACACCGGGGAGCTGTTTTTT; CDR3: CASSYSFDTGELFF
D: NA; V: TRBV14; size: NA; J: TRBJ2-2; DNA: TGTGCCAGCAGCCCGGGACACTACACCGGGGAGCTGTTTTTT; CDR3: CASSPGHYTGELFF
D: NA; V: TRBV4-1; size: NA; J: TRBJ2-5; DNA: TGCGCCAGCAGCCAGGGATTACCCCTCTCGGGAGAGACCCAGTACTTC; CDR3: CASSQGLPLSGETQYF
D: NA; V: TRBV7-7; size: NA; J: TRBJ2-2; DNA: TGTGCTAGCAGCTTAGGGGGGCCGAACACCGGGGAGCTGTTTTTT; CDR3: CASSLGGPNTGELFF
D: TRBD2; V: TRBV11-3; size: NA; J: TRBJ2-2; DNA: TGTGCCAGCAGGTACTCGGGAGGGAGCACCGGGGAGCTGTTTTTT; CDR3: CASRYSGGSTGELFF
D: NA; V: TRBV4-2; size: NA; J: TRBJ2-5; DNA: TGTGCCAGCAGCCAAGATCGTAGGGGGGGGGAGACCCAGTACTTC; CDR3: CASSQDRRGGETQYF
D: TRBD1; V: TRBV18; size: NA; J: TRBJ2-2; DNA: TGTGCCAGCTCACCGAGTTCCGGACAGGGTAACACCGGGGAGCTGTTTTTT; CDR3: CASSPSSGQGNTGELFF
D: NA; V: TRBV19; size: NA; J: TRBJ2-7; DNA: TGTGCCAGTAGTGACCCCGGGATTAAATCGTCGAGCGAGCAGTACTTC; CDR3: CASSDPGIKSSSEQYF
D: TRBD2; V: TRBV5-6; size: NA; J: TRBJ2-5; DNA: TGTGCCAGCAGCCGCCGACTAGCGGGAGAGACCCAGTACTTC; CDR3: CASSRRLAGETQYF
D: TRBD1; V: TRBV9; size: once; J: TRBJ1-2; DNA: TGTGCCAGCAGCGTATTCGGACAGGGGGATGGCTACACCTTC; CDR3: CASSVFGQGDGYTF
D: NA; V: TRBV4-1; size: NA; J: TRBJ1-2; DNA: TGCGCCAGCAGCCAAGACAGGGGTATAGGCTATGGCTACACCTTC; CDR3: CASSQDRGIGYGYTF
D: TRBD1; V: TRBV11-2; size: NA; J: TRBJ1-2; DNA: TGTGCCAGCAGCCCCTTGACAGGGCCAAGGGGTGGCTACACCTTC; CDR3: CASSPLTGPRGGYTF
D: TRBD2; V: TRBV7-2; size: NA; J: TRBJ2-7; DNA: TGTGCCAGCAGCTTAGGGGCGGGAGGGGGCTCCTACGAGCAGTACTTC; CDR3: CASSLGAGGGSYEQYF